A single sample gave rise to the 6 T cell receptor beta chains below, sequenced in a study of STAT5B mutations in CD4+ large granular lymphocyte leukemia. Assay: immunoSEQ multiplex PCR; the TCRdb copy retains only in-frame clones and omits some. This sample has some 45,000 clones, with 80% to 90% found just once. Material: CD4+ T cells from blood buffy coats. These receptors all stem from a human donor in good health.

The rearrangement links TRBV7-6 to TRBJ1-1, with 7 bases that match TRBD1. Germline V gene sequence: CDR1 SGHVS, CDR2 FNYEAQ. The CDR3 consists of 16 residues. V lost 5 bases to trimming and J lost 2 bases; unmatched junction nucleotides: 11. The CDR3 DNA reads as TGTGCCAGCAGCCCAGGGGGGCGCGAGGTCAACACTGAAGCTTTCTTT. This encodes CASSPGGREVNTEAFF.

The chain combines TRBV6-1 with TRBJ1-5; weak D call: TRBD1 (6 bases). The V and J ends lost 6 bases and 4 bases respectively, with 13 bases between them. The CDR3 contains 14 residues. Germline CDR1 is MNHNS and CDR2 is SASEGT. In DNA, the CDR3 is TGTGCCAGCAGCACCGGGACATCAAATCAGCCCCAGCATTTT. Translated, it gives CASSTGTSNQPQHF.

The chain uses TRBV5-4 and TRBJ1-1; no reliable D call. The germline V gene encodes CDR1 SGHNT and CDR2 YYREEE (reference sequence). Deletions cut 2 bases from V and 11 bases from J, with 19 bases between. The CDR3 sequence is 14 residues long. The CDR3 here is CASSFFGQVGRAFF. The CDR3 coding sequence is TGTGCCAGCAGCTTCTTTGGCCAGGTGGGGAGGGCTTTCTTT.

V usage is TRBV19 and J usage is TRBJ1-2; no definite D call. Trimming cost V 6 bases and J 4 bases, with 12 bases left between them. Germline CDR1 reads LNHDA; CDR2 reads SQIVND (reference sequence). CDR3 size: 13 residues. This CDR3 is CASRLLPGYGYTF. In nucleotides, the CDR3 is TGTGCCAGTAGGTTGCTCCCTGGCTATGGCTACACCTTC.

The J gene is TRBJ1-3, the V gene TRBV19; D not certain. Germline-derived CDR1 and CDR2 are LNHDA and SQIVND (reference sequence). This CDR3 spans 13 amino acids. The ends were cut back, 3 bases at V and 3 bases at J, with 6 bases in the middle. The CDR3 nucleotides are TGTGCCAGTAGTATGGCGGTTGGAAACACCATATATTTT. Residues: CASSMAVGNTIYF.

This clone was found a few times. This chain joins TRBV7-2 and TRBJ1-3; the D gene is possibly TRBD1 (6 bases). This CDR3 has 16 amino acids. Per the germline V gene, CDR1 is SGHTA and CDR2 is FQGNSA. With 0 bases removed from V and 4 bases from J, the gap between germline ends came to 13 bases. The CDR3 spells CASSLATGLAGNTIYF. The CDR3, as DNA: TGTGCCAGCAGCTTAGCGACAGGTTTGGCCGGAAACACCATATATTTT.